The T cell receptor (beta chain) under discussion was sequenced for a study of cytomegalovirus exposure and HLA in healthy donors. Study-wide context: According to later analysis, the same platform produced the approximately 120 validation and under 700 first-cohort repertoires.

Profiled with immunoSEQ multiplex PCR; TCRdb holds only in-frame clones, not every one. The table shows approximately 160,000 clones, with almost 85% occurring only once. V was pared by 1 base and J by 8 bases, with 11 bases between. This CDR3 is built from 13 residues. Germline V CDR1 and CDR2: LGHNA, YSLEER. Study-wide results and caveats: Overall, around 160 TCR beta chains were annotated as cytomegalovirus-associated. The tendency of first-cohort TCR clusters to co-occur in the 120 or so validation repertoires was identified by a subsequent analysis.

This clone has a single count. Its antigen is currently unknown. It was the roughly 110-subject validation cohort, separate from the roughly 700-subject first cohort, to which the donors belonged. The chain has TRBV4-3 and TRBJ1-1; D uncertain. This TCR was recovered from a man aged 25-40 years in good health and CMV-seropositive. Sequencing input: PBMCs. The CDR3 is CASSQVATAEAFF. For the CDR3, the DNA is TGCGCCAGCAGCCAAGTTGCAACTGCGGAAGCTTTCTTT.